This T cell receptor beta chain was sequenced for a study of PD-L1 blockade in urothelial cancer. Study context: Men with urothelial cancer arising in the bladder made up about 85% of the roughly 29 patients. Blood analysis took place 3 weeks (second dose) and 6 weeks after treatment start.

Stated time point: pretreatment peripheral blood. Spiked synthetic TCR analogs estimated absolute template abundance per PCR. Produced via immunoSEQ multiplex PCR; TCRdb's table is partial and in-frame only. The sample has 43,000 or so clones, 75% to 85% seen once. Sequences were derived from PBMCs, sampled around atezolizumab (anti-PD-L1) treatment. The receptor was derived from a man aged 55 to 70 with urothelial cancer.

The DNA for the CDR3 is TGTGCCAGCAGTGCCTCCGGGACTAGACCCTCCTACGAGCAGTACTTC. Its protein product is CASSASGTRPSYEQYF. The rearrangement joins TRBV27 to TRBJ2-7, with TRBD2 identical over 8 bases. The CDR3 length is 16 residues. V lost 5 bases to trimming and J lost 0 bases; unmatched junction nucleotides: 9. Germline assignment: CDR1 MNHEY and CDR2 SMNVEV (reference sequence).